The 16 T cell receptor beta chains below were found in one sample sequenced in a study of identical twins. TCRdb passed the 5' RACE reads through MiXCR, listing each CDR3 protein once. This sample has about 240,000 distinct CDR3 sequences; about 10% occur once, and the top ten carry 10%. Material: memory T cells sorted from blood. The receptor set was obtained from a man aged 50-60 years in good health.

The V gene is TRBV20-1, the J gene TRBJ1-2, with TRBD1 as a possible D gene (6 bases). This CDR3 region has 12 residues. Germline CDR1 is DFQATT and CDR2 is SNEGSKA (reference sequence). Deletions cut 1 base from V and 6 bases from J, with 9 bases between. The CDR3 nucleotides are TGCAGTGCTAGAGGGGCAGGGGATGGCTACACCTTC. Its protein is CSARGAGDGYTF.

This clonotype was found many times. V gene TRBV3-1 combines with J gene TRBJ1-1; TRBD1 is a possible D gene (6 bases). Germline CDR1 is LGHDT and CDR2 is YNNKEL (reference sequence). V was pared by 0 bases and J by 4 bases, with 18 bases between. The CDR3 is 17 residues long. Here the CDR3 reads CASSQEGTPKGSTEAFF. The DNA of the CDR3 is TGTGCCAGCAGCCAAGAAGGGACACCCAAGGGAAGCACTGAAGCTTTCTTT.

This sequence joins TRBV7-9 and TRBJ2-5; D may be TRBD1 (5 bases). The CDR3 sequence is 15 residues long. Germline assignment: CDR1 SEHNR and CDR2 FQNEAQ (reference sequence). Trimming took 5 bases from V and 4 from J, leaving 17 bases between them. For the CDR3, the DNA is TGTGCCAGCAGCACGGGCGGCAGGGTGGCAGAGACCCAGTACTTC. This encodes CASSTGGRVAETQYF.

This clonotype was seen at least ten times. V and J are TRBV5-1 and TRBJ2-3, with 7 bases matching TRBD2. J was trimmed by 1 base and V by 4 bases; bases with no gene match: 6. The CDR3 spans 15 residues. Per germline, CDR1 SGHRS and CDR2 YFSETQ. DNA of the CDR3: TGCGCCAGCAGCCCGGCGGGGGAACGCACAGATACGCAGTATTTT. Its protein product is CASSPAGERTDTQYF.

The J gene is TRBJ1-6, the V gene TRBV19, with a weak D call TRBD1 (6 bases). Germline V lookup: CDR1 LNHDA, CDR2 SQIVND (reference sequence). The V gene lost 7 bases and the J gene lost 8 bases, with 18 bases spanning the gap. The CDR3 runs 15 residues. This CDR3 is CASTEDGGGYSPLHF. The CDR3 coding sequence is TGTGCCAGTACGGAAGACGGAGGGGGTTATTCACCCCTCCACTTT. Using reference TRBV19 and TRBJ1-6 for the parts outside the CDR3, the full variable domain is DGGITQSPKYLFRKEGQNVTLSCEQNLNHDAMYWYRQDPGQGLRLIYYSQIVNDFQKGDIAEGYSVSREKKESFPLTVTSAQKNPTAFYLCASTEDGGGYSPLHFGNGTRLTVT.

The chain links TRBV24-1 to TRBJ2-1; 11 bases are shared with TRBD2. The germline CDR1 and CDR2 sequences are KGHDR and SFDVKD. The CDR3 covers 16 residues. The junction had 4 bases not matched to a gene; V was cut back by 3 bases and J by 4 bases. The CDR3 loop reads CATSDAGTSGYNEQFF. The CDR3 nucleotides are TGTGCCACCAGTGATGCCGGGACTAGCGGATACAATGAGCAGTTCTTC.

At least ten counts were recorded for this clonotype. CDR3 DNA sequence: TGTGCCAGCAGCAGGGGGCTTTGGGAAAAACTGTTTTTT. This gives the protein CASSRGLWEKLFF. V usage is TRBV6-2 or TRBV6-3 and J usage is TRBJ1-4; 8 bases fit TRBD1. CDR3 length: 13 residues. CDR1 is MNHEY and CDR2 is SVGEGT in the germline V gene. Trimming at V came to 6 bases and at J to 8 bases, leaving 5 bases not matched to a gene.

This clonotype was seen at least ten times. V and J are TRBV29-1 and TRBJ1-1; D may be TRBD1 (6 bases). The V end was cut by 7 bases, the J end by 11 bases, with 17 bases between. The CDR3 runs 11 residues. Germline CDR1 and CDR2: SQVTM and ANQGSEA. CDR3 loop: CSGSSGAAAFF. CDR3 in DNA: TGCAGCGGCTCGTCGGGGGCTGCGGCTTTCTTT.

The CDR3 loop is CASSQDVMEWEGLDEQFF. The CDR3 region has the DNA TGTGCCAGCAGCCAAGACGTTATGGAGTGGGAGGGCCTCGATGAGCAGTTCTTC. This chain links TRBV14 with TRBJ2-1; 7 positions agree with TRBD2. Losses at the gene ends were 0 bases for V and 8 bases for J; bases not matched to a gene: 16. The CDR3 is 18 amino acids. Germline CDR1 SGHDN, CDR2 FVKESK.

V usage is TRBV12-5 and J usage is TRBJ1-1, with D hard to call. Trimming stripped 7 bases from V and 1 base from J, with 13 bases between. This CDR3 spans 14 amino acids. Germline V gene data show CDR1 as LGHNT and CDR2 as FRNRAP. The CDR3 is CASALGNRNTEAFF. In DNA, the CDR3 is TGTGCTAGTGCCCTGGGGAACAGGAACACTGAAGCTTTCTTT.

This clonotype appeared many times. CDR3 protein: CAISEKGATTTDTQYF. As DNA, the CDR3 is TGTGCCATCAGTGAAAAAGGGGCTACTACCACAGATACGCAGTATTTT. J is TRBJ2-3 and V is TRBV10-3, with a tentative D call TRBD1 (5 bases). Germline V lookup: CDR1 ENHRY, CDR2 SYGVKD. Trimming removed 3 bases from V and 2 bases from J, with 15 bases in between. The CDR3 consists of 16 residues.

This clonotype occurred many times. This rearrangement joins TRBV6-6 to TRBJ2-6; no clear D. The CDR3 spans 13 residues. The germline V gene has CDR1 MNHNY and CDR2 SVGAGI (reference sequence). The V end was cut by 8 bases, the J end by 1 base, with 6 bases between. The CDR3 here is CASFRSGANVLTF. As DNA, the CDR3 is TGTGCCAGCTTCCGGTCTGGGGCCAACGTCCTGACTTTC.

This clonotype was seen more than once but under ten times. Here the CDR3 reads CSANKRERSTDTQYF. For the CDR3, the DNA is TGCAGTGCTAATAAGCGGGAGAGGAGCACAGATACGCAGTATTTT. The chain recombines TRBV20-1 with TRBJ2-3; 8 bases match TRBD2. V lost 4 bases, J lost 0 bases, and 6 bases stayed unmatched. This CDR3 region has 15 residues. From germline, CDR1 is DFQATT and CDR2 SNEGSKA (reference sequence).

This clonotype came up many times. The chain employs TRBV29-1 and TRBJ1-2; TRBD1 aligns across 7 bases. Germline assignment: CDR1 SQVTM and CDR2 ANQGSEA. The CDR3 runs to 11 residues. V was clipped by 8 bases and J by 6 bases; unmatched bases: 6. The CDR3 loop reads CSSGGSHGYTF. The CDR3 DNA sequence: TGCAGCTCAGGGGGGAGCCATGGCTACACCTTC.

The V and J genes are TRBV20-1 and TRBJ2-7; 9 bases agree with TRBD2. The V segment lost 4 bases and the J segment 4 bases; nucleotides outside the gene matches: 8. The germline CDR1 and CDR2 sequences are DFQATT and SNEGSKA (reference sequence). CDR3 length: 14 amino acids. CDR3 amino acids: CSAMSGTSKYEQYF. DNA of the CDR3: TGCAGTGCTATGAGCGGGACTAGCAAGTACGAGCAGTACTTC.

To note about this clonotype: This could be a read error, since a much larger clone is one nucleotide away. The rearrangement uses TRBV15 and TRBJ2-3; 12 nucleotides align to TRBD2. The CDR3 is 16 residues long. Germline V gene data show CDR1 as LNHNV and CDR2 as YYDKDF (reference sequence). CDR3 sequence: CATSRDEASGRDTHYF. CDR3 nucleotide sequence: TGTGCCACCAGCAGAGATGAGGCTAGCGGGAGGGATACGCATTATTTT.